The 29 T cell receptor beta chains presented below share a single source sample, sequenced in a study of control samples from healthy donors and cancer patients. The method was immunoSEQ multiplex PCR; TCRdb's version includes in-frame clones alone and lacks a portion of them. This sample has about 28,000 clones, with 79% found just once. The sequenced sample consisted of PBMCs. The receptors were sampled from a man aged 60 to 69 with head and neck cancer.

The chain uses TRBV9 and TRBJ1-5; 7 bases are shared with TRBD1. The CDR3 runs 14 residues. The germline V gene has CDR1 SGDLS and CDR2 YYNGEE. J lost 3 bases, V lost 3 bases, and 3 bases had no gene match. The CDR3 DNA follows: TGTGCCAGCAGCGCACAGGGGTTCAATCAGCCCCAGCATTTT. Amino acid sequence: CASSAQGFNQPQHF.

This chain connects TRBV4-2 to TRBJ2-3; TRBD2 matches 14 bases. V shed 0 bases and J 9 bases; nucleotides not matched to a gene: 5. This CDR3 comprises 16 residues. The germline CDR1 and CDR2 sequences are LGHNA and YNFKEQ. The CDR3 sequence is CASSQDSGLAGDTQYF. CDR3 nucleotides: TGTGCCAGCAGCCAAGATTCGGGACTAGCGGGAGACACGCAGTATTTT.

The V and J genes are TRBV7-9 and TRBJ1-1; D is possibly TRBD1 (6 bases). Trimming left V 5 bases short and J 1 base short, with 8 bases between. The CDR3 is 13 amino acids. CDR1 and CDR2 (germline): SEHNR, FQNEAQ (reference sequence). CDR3 loop: CASSTDRNTEAFF. The CDR3 DNA sequence: TGTGCCAGCAGCACGGACAGGAACACTGAAGCTTTCTTT.

The genes are TRBV28 and TRBJ2-3; 7 bases are shared with TRBD2. Germline V gene sequence: CDR1 MDHEN, CDR2 SYDVKM. This CDR3 region has 18 residues. With 7 bases clipped from V and 3 bases from J, the junction kept 19 bases outside the gene matches. The CDR3 sequence is CASTEGRGGRVGTDTQYF. The CDR3 bases are TGTGCCAGCACCGAGGGGCGCGGGGGTAGGGTGGGAACAGATACGCAGTATTTT.

V usage is TRBV29-1 and J usage is TRBJ2-1; maybe TRBD2 (5 bases). With 6 bases removed from V and 4 bases from J, the gap between germline ends came to 19 bases. The CDR3 totals 15 residues. CDR1 is SQVTM, CDR2 ANQGSEA, per germline. CDR3 loop: CSVIHGGQLYNEQFF. CDR3 nucleotides: TGCAGCGTCATCCATGGCGGGCAGCTTTACAATGAGCAGTTCTTC.

This clone is a singleton in its sample. This sequence joins TRBV2 and TRBJ1-3; D is ambiguous. This CDR3 region has 17 residues. Trimming stripped 2 bases from V and 2 bases from J, with 16 bases between. CDR1 and CDR2 from the germline V gene are SNHLY and FYNNEI. CDR3 bases: TGTGCCAGCAGTGAAATAACTCCCGGGTTAGCTGGAAACACCATATATTTT. Translated, it gives CASSEITPGLAGNTIYF.

This clone was detected only once. J is TRBJ1-1 and V is TRBV5-4; no clear D. Germline-derived CDR1 and CDR2 are SGHNT and YYREEE (reference sequence). V was trimmed by 2 bases and J by 1 base, leaving 12 bases between them. This CDR3 contains 15 residues. CDR3 bases: TGTGCCAGCAGCTTCGGCCTTACCCCGAACACTGAAGCTTTCTTT. Protein sequence: CASSFGLTPNTEAFF.

The rearrangement uses TRBV5-6 and TRBJ1-4; no firm D call. This CDR3 has 15 amino acids. In germline, CDR1 is SGHDT, CDR2 YYEEEE. The ends were cut back, 4 bases at V and 5 bases at J, with 15 bases in the middle. The chain's CDR3 is CASSPSRRGNEKLFF. CDR3 DNA sequence: TGTGCCAGCAGCCCATCAAGACGGGGAAATGAAAAACTGTTTTTT.

The chain is built from TRBV7-9 and TRBJ1-2; D not resolved. This CDR3 has 14 residues. Per the germline V gene, CDR1 is SEHNR and CDR2 is FQNEAQ (reference sequence). The V end lost 5 bases, the J end lost 3 bases, and 13 bases lay between the germline ends. The CDR3 sequence: CASSATNWYYGYTF. The CDR3 nucleotides read TGTGCCAGCAGCGCCACCAACTGGTACTATGGCTACACCTTC.

This chain joins TRBV28 and TRBJ1-1; the D gene is possibly TRBD1 (5 bases). CDR1 and CDR2 (germline): MDHEN, SYDVKM. CDR3 length: 14 amino acids. Trimming took 7 bases from V and 3 from J, leaving 15 bases between them. The DNA for the CDR3 is TGTGCCAGCACCCCGGGACTTCGTTACACTGAAGCTTTCTTT. Its translation: CASTPGLRYTEAFF.

The chain couples TRBV21-1 to TRBJ2-7; TRBD2, the table's D call, lacks a check against the DNA. TRBV21-1 is classified as a pseudogene. The CDR3 extends over 19 amino acids. CDR3 DNA sequence: TGTGCCAGCAGCCTGCTTTGTCCTGACGGACTAGCGGGGACCTACGAGCAGTACTTC. This codes for CASSLLCPDGLAGTYEQYF.

The chain links TRBV7-2 to TRBJ2-3; D remains unclear. The CDR3 is 11 residues long. Germline V lookup: CDR1 SGHTA, CDR2 FQGNSA. Deletions cut 3 bases from V and 2 bases from J, with 0 bases between. The chain's CDR3 is CASSFTDTQYF. CDR3 in DNA: TGTGCCAGCAGCTTCACAGATACGCAGTATTTT.

The chain couples TRBV7-3 to TRBJ2-3; no clear D. Trimming removed 1 base from V and 6 bases from J, with 8 bases in between. The CDR3 covers 13 residues. The germline CDR1 and CDR2 sequences are SGHTA and FQGTGA. Here the CDR3 reads CASSLNKADTQYF. The DNA for the CDR3 is TGTGCCAGCAGCTTAAATAAGGCGGATACGCAGTATTTT.

The chain is built from TRBV6-4 and TRBJ2-5; TRBD2 matches 10 bases. CDR3 size: 15 residues. Per germline, CDR1 MRHNA and CDR2 SNTAGT. The V and J ends lost 4 bases and 5 bases, in that order; junction bases with no gene match: 7. In nucleotides, the CDR3 is TGTGCCAGCAGTGCGGATAGCGGGAGGTTGGAGACCCAGTACTTC. Translating it yields CASSADSGRLETQYF.

This clone was found once. The gene calls are TRBV13 and TRBJ2-7; TRBD1 or TRBD2 may be the D gene (5 bases each). Trimming shortened V by 3 bases and J by 4 bases, and 10 bases separated the two germline ends. The CDR3 spans 13 residues. From germline, CDR1 is PRHDT and CDR2 FYEKMQ (reference sequence). The CDR3 nucleotides are TGTGCCAGCAGCTTGATAGGGGAGTACGAGCAGTACTTC. Amino acid sequence: CASSLIGEYEQYF. Looking up the rest from reference TRBV13 and TRBJ2-7 gives the full variable domain: AAGVIQSPRHLIKEKRETATLKCYPIPRHDTVYWYQQGPGQDPQFLISFYEKMQSDKGSIPDRFSAQQFSDYHSELNMSSLELGDSALYFCASSLIGEYEQYFGPGTRLTVT.

This clone was seen a few times. The rearrangement links TRBV3-1 (or the pseudogene TRBV3-2) to TRBJ1-1; D is undetermined. Germline CDR1 and CDR2: LGHDT and YNNKEL (reference sequence). V shed 1 base and J shed 6 bases, with 6 bases lying between them. CDR3 length equals 12 residues. CDR3 protein: CASSQGVSEAFF. DNA for the CDR3: TGTGCCAGCAGCCAAGGAGTCTCTGAAGCTTTCTTT.

The V gene is TRBV7-2, the J gene TRBJ2-7, with TRBD2 identical over 7 bases. Germline-derived CDR1 and CDR2 are SGHTA and FQGNSA. Trimming took 2 bases from V and 4 from J; bases not matched to a gene: 17. The CDR3 totals 18 residues. The CDR3 DNA reads TGTGCCAGCAGCTTACCCGCGAGGCGGGAGAACTTTAGATACGAGCAGTACTTC. Translating it yields CASSLPARRENFRYEQYF.

CDR3: CASSLGDNYQPQHF. Here the CDR3 DNA reads TGTGCCAGCAGCTTAGGGGACAATTATCAGCCCCAGCATTTT. V is TRBV7-9 and J is TRBJ1-5; TRBD1 is a possible D gene (6 bases). Looked up from germline, CDR1 is SEHNR and CDR2 is FQNEAQ (reference sequence). V shed 1 base and J shed 5 bases, with 9 bases lying between them. CDR3 length: 14 amino acids.

The V and J genes are TRBV18 and TRBJ2-3; D not certain. The germline gives CDR1 KGHSH, CDR2 LQKENI. The germline V and J ends were trimmed by 0 bases and 5 bases, with 6 bases remaining between them. The CDR3 contains 13 residues. The CDR3: CASSPPARDTQYF. CDR3 nucleotides: TGTGCCAGCTCACCACCGGCGAGAGATACGCAGTATTTT.

By proportion, this clone is medium-sized (0.01 to 0.1%). The CDR3 reads CASSPNRVLGNTIYF. The CDR3 nucleotides are TGTGCCAGCAGTCCAAACAGGGTACTTGGAAACACCATATATTTT. The genes are TRBV6-5 and TRBJ1-3, with D possibly matching TRBD1 (6 bases). V dropped 5 bases and J dropped 3 bases, with 14 bases sitting between them. Germline V gene lookup returns CDR1 MNHEY and CDR2 SVGAGI. CDR3 length equals 15 residues.

In this sample, this clone turned up a few times. The gene calls are TRBV2 and TRBJ2-5, with 9 bases that match TRBD1. J lost 5 bases, V lost 7 bases, and 8 bases had no gene match. Germline V gene lookup returns CDR1 SNHLY and CDR2 FYNNEI. This CDR3 comprises 14 residues. The CDR3 DNA sequence: TGTGCCAGCAAGGGACAGGGTTCAGGGGAGACCCAGTACTTC. Its translation is CASKGQGSGETQYF.

This clone was counted only a few times. The V gene is TRBV19, the J gene TRBJ2-7; a weak D match, TRBD1 (5 bases). Germline V CDR1 and CDR2: LNHDA, SQIVND (reference sequence). The CDR3 has 17 amino acids. The V end was cut by 5 bases, the J end by 7 bases, with 27 bases between. The CDR3 here is CASSPQAHGASTGEQYF. The CDR3 coding sequence is TGTGCCAGTAGTCCCCAAGCGCATGGGGCTTCTACTGGGGAGCAGTACTTC.

This chain joins TRBV5-5 and TRBJ2-3; D perhaps matches TRBD2 (5 bases). Germline assignment: CDR1 SGHKS and CDR2 YYEKEE (reference sequence). This CDR3 is 16 amino acids long. Trimming removed 0 bases from V and 0 bases from J, with 11 bases in between. This CDR3 reads CASSLVWETSTDTQYF. CDR3 DNA: TGTGCCAGCAGCTTGGTTTGGGAGACTAGCACAGATACGCAGTATTTT.

J is TRBJ2-2 and V is TRBV7-2; the D is unclear. Germline V gene lookup returns CDR1 SGHTA and CDR2 FQGNSA. This CDR3 is 14 amino acids long. The germline V and J ends were trimmed by 5 bases and 4 bases, with 11 bases remaining between them. The CDR3 is CASSRRYGTGELFF. As DNA, the CDR3 is TGTGCCAGCAGCAGGAGATATGGCACCGGGGAGCTGTTTTTT.

As for this clone: Other nucleotide sequences from this sample produce the same CDR3. The genes are TRBV7-9 and TRBJ1-2, with 7 bases lining up with TRBD1. This CDR3 region has 13 residues. Germline V gene lookup returns CDR1 SEHNR and CDR2 FQNEAQ (reference sequence). V lost 5 bases to trimming and J lost 4 bases; unmatched junction nucleotides: 4. The DNA of the CDR3 is TGTGCCAGCAGCCTAGGGACAGCCTATGGCTACACCTTC. Protein sequence: CASSLGTAYGYTF.

The V call is TRBV13, the J call TRBJ1-2, with TRBD1 matching over 10 bases. The CDR3 is 15 residues long. Germline V gives CDR1 PRHDT, CDR2 FYEKMQ (reference sequence). Trimming took 5 bases from V and 3 from J; bases not matched to a gene: 6. CDR3 protein: CASSIRDRGDYGYTF. The DNA of the CDR3 is TGTGCCAGCAGCATCCGGGACAGGGGTGACTATGGCTACACCTTC. Drawing the rest from reference TRBV13 and TRBJ1-2, the complete variable domain is AAGVIQSPRHLIKEKRETATLKCYPIPRHDTVYWYQQGPGQDPQFLISFYEKMQSDKGSIPDRFSAQQFSDYHSELNMSSLELGDSALYFCASSIRDRGDYGYTFGSGTRLTVV.

The gene calls are TRBV2 and TRBJ2-7; 9 nucleotides line up with TRBD1. The ends lost 6 bases at V and 6 bases at J; junction bases unmatched: 12. The CDR3 has 15 residues. The germline V gene has CDR1 SNHLY and CDR2 FYNNEI. CDR3 sequence reads: CASSDRDRASLEQYF. In DNA form, the CDR3 reads TGTGCCAGCAGCGACCGGGACAGGGCGAGCCTCGAGCAGTACTTC. The complete variable domain, with remaining parts taken from reference TRBV2 and TRBJ2-7, reads EPEVTQTPSHQVTQMGQEVILRCVPISNHLYFYWYRQILGQKVEFLVSFYNNEISEKSEIFDDQFSVERPDGSNFTLKIRSTKLEDSAMYFCASSDRDRASLEQYFGPGTRLTVT.

The rearrangement joins TRBV5-1 to TRBJ2-5; D unresolved. Trimming removed 0 bases from V and 5 bases from J, with 11 bases in between. The CDR3 extends over 14 amino acids. Germline-derived CDR1 and CDR2 are SGHRS and YFSETQ. The CDR3 DNA reads as TGCGCCAGCAGCTTGGGTGGGGTCGGGGAGACCCAGTACTTC. It specifies CASSLGGVGETQYF.

The rearrangement links TRBV5-8 to TRBJ2-3; tentative D call: TRBD1 (5 bases). The CDR3 runs 14 residues. V was shortened by 4 bases and J by 2 bases, with 11 bases between the two germline ends. Germline CDR1 is SGHTS and CDR2 is YDEGEE. In nucleotides, the CDR3 is TGTGCCAGCAGCAAGGACACCCACACAGATACGCAGTATTTT. Translation: CASSKDTHTDTQYF.